Shown below are 9 T cell receptor beta chains from a single sample sequenced in a study of T-cell reconstitution after alpha-beta-depleted transplantation in children. Unique molecular identifiers were built into the TCRbeta library. TCRdb fed the PCR reads into MiXCR, producing one record per CDR3 protein. The table lists roughly 220,000 distinct CDR3 sequences, around 12% of them singletons. The specimen comprised PBMCs from the stem cell graft donor, sampled from the stem cell graft. Receptors originate from a human donor who donated a stem cell graft to a child with acute lymphoblastic leukemia.

Many counts were recorded for this clonotype. The chain employs TRBV5-1 and TRBJ2-7; 7 bases match TRBD1. Germline V gene sequence: CDR1 SGHRS, CDR2 YFSETQ. This CDR3 is built from 13 residues. Trimming removed 4 bases from V and 3 bases from J; junction bases left unmatched: 4. CDR3 sequence reads: CASSPGGYYEQYF. The CDR3 DNA reads as TGCGCCAGCAGCCCAGGGGGTTACTACGAGCAGTACTTC.

This clonotype came up many times. The chain has TRBV9 and TRBJ1-2, with D possibly TRBD1 on 5 matching bases. This CDR3 spans 15 amino acids. V lost 4 bases and J 4 bases, leaving 17 bases between the germline ends. Germline-derived CDR1 and CDR2 are SGDLS and YYNGEE. The CDR3 protein is CASSPPGGMIYGYTF. The CDR3 nucleotides read TGTGCCAGCAGCCCTCCGGGGGGTATGATCTATGGCTACACCTTC. Supplemented by reference TRBV9 and TRBJ1-2, the full variable domain reads DSGVTQTPKHLITATGQRVTLRCSPRSGDLSVYWYQQSLDQGLQFLIQYYNGEERAKGNILERFSAQQFPDLHSELNLSSLELGDSALYFCASSPPGGMIYGYTFGSGTRLTVV.

This clonotype was recorded only once. One base away lies a much larger clone, so this may be a sequencing read error. V usage is TRBV7-2 and J usage is TRBJ2-5; TRBD2 matches at 9 bases. The CDR3 runs to 16 residues. The germline CDR1 and CDR2 sequences are SGHTA and FQGNSA. Here the CDR3 reads CASSLIRGLAEEIQYF. CDR3 nucleotides: TGTGCCAGCAGCCTAATCCGGGGACTAGCAGAAGAGATCCAGTACTTC.

This clonotype appeared many times. V is TRBV12-3 or TRBV12-4 and J is TRBJ2-1; D may match TRBD1 or TRBD2 (5 bases each). V was clipped by 3 bases and J by 0 bases, with 12 bases between them. CDR3 length equals 16 residues. Here the CDR3 DNA reads TGTGCCAGCAGTTTCCTGGGGGAAAGCTCCTACAATGAGCAGTTCTTC. Protein: CASSFLGESSYNEQFF.

This clonotype occurred many times. V is TRBV9 and J is TRBJ2-7, with 11 positions matching TRBD1. J gave up 2 bases and V 2 bases, and 6 bases lay outside the gene matches. The CDR3 totals 16 residues. Germline CDR1 reads SGDLS; CDR2 reads YYNGEE. CDR3 loop: CASSVHPGQGAYEQYF. CDR3 in DNA: TGTGCCAGCAGCGTGCATCCGGGACAGGGGGCCTACGAGCAGTACTTC.

The rearrangement joins TRBV20-1 to TRBJ1-1, with TRBD1 identical over 9 bases. The germline V gene encodes CDR1 DFQATT and CDR2 SNEGSKA (reference sequence). Losses at the gene ends were 2 bases for V and 12 bases for J; bases not matched to a gene: 16. The CDR3 runs to 15 residues. The DNA for the CDR3 is TGCAGTGCTAGATCGCTCGAACCCCCGACAGGGGGAACTTTCTTT. Protein: CSARSLEPPTGGTFF.

This clonotype has a single count. J is TRBJ1-1 and V is TRBV5-6; weak D call: TRBD1 (6 bases). CDR1 is SGHDT and CDR2 is YYEEEE in the germline V gene. CDR3 length equals 15 residues. With 4 bases removed from V and 6 bases from J, the gap between germline ends came to 19 bases. The CDR3 loop reads CASSRSTGRIAEAFF. Here the CDR3 DNA reads TGTGCCAGCAGCCGGTCAACAGGGAGGATCGCTGAAGCTTTCTTT.

This clonotype was seen ten or more times. The chain links TRBV12-3 or TRBV12-4 to TRBJ1-5; the D is unclear. Trimming left V 3 bases short and J 0 bases short, with 9 bases between. CDR3 length: 15 residues. The CDR3, as DNA: TGTGCCAGCAGTTTGAGCAGGAATAGCAATCAGCCCCAGCATTTT. Amino acids: CASSLSRNSNQPQHF.

The chain combines TRBV19 with TRBJ2-1, with TRBD2 matching 9 bases. V dropped 2 bases and J dropped 0; count of bases not matched to a gene: 2. Germline loops: CDR1 LNHDA, CDR2 SQIVND (reference sequence). The CDR3 has 16 amino acids. CDR3 coding DNA: TGTGCCAGTAGTATATCAGCGGGAGGCTCCTACAATGAGCAGTTCTTC. It codes for CASSISAGGSYNEQFF.